This TCR beta chain emerged from a study of CXCR3-negative and CXCR3-positive naive CD8 T cells. The germline CDR1 and CDR2 sequences are MNHEY and SVGEGT. This CDR3 has 14 amino acids. As concerns this clonotype: As yet, its antigen is unknown.

Using triplicate sorts, a few hundred thousand cells were collected each time from every CD8+ T cell subset. cDNA libraries for TRB were generated by 5' RACE incorporating UMI labels. TCRdb re-called the 5' RACE reads and shows each CDR3 protein once, DNA omitted. The sample data list under 150,000 distinct CDR3 sequences. Findings of the study overall: Memory CD8+ T cell repertoires were far less diverse than both naive subsets. Naive cells that were CXCR3-positive had more hydrophobic TRB CDR3s (compared with CXCR3-negative naive cells).

The TCR sequence derives from a human donor in good health. Some clones in this sample may be carry-over from other donors' samples. This rearrangement joins TRBV6-2 or TRBV6-3 to TRBJ2-1; the TCRdb call, TRBD2, lacks DNA for checking. Sequenced sample: naive CXCR3+ CD8+ T cells from blood. Indicated subset: CD45RO-CCR7+CD27+CD95- naive CD8+ T cells expressing CXCR3 (TNR3+). The CDR3 reads CASSWTSVDNEQFF.